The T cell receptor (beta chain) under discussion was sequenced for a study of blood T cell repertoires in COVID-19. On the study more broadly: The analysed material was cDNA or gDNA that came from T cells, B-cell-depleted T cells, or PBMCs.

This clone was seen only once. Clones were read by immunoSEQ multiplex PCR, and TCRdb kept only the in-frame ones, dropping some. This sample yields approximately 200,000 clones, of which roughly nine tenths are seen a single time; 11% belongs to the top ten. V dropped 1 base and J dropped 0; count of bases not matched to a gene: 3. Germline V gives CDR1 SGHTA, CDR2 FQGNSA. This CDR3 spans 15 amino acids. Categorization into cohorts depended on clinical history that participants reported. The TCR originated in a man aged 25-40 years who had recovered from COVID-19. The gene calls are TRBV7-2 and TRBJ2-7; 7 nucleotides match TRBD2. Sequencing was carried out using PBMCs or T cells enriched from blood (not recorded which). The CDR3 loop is CASSLDGGGSYEQYF. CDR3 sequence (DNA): TGTGCCAGCAGCTTAGACGGCGGGGGCTCCTACGAGCAGTACTTC.